Here is one T cell receptor (beta chain) with its context. This clonotype has ten or more counts. Its antigen is unknown. No much larger clonotype is one base removed from it; base qualities were not supplied. Explained via the paper, the treatment or condition label denotes: allogeneic hematopoietic cell transplantation with graft depleted of TCRalphabeta T cells and CD19 B cells. The children who served as transplant recipients had been given grafts of TCRalphabeta/CD19-depleted allogeneic hematopoietic cells. Receptor libraries were prepared by PCR. The listed sequencing device is Illumina HiSeq 2500. Molecular barcoding was employed in the preparation of TCR libraries, with unique molecular identifiers being used to normalize TCRbeta repertoire quantification. TCRdb trimmed the raw reads at Q25, called clones with MiXCR and kept productive beta chains. Every distinct CDR3 protein forms one entry, paired with its most common genes and DNA. A total of some 200,000 distinct CDR3 sequences appear in this sample, 7% to 9% of them only once. Jointly, the top ten make up 35% of the sample.

This record comes from a study of T-cell reconstitution after alpha-beta-depleted transplantation in children (dated by TCRdb to the mid-2010s). With respect to the entire study: T-cell immune reconstitution after TCRalphabeta/CD19-depleted allogeneic hematopoietic cell transplantation in children was quantitatively tracked in the study by means of TCR repertoire profiling.

What the work shows at the level of the full study, not this receptor alone: About two months after transplant, the apparently early recovery of alphabetaT-cell counts reportedly depended on just several hundred clones that had expanded rapidly and came from non-depleted graft cells. In some patients, the high TCRbeta diversity seen at day 60 was put down to recipient T cells and intrathymic progenitors that had survived conditioning. Hyperexpanded clone frequencies declined over subsequent months; after one year, T-cell counts and TCRbeta diversity were mostly attributed to newly produced T cells.

The CDR3, from cysteine to phenylalanine, totals 14 residues. Only the CDR3 part of the read is kept: 42 bases, read in frame from the first base. V gives up 7 bases and J gives up 5 bases, and the segment between their germline ends measures 18 bases. CDR1 and CDR2 are read off the germline V gene as SQVTM and ANQGSEA. This clonotype was obtained from a male patient aged 2-10 years who had a stem cell transplant for acute myeloid leukemia, so the T cells may come from the graft donor. The chain is assembled from TRBV29-1 and TRBJ2-4, and possibly TRBD2, on 5 matching bases. Sequencing was performed on PBMCs, mostly from graft donor cells, taken 360 days after TCRalphabeta/CD19-depleted stem cell transplant. The bases read TGCAGCGCTTGCCCTACTAGTTTCGAAAACATTCAGTACTTC. Its translation reads: CSACPTSFENIQYF.